This TCR beta chain was sequenced during a study of regulatory T cells in long-lasting Graves disease. Study-wide results and limits: Favored usage of TRBV28, TRBJ1-2 and TRBJ2-5 was recorded in persistent disease.

Libraries of TCR beta came from iRepertoire HTBI primers plus Arm-PCR of CDR3 regions. As originally analysed: Spanning all samples, the identified segments comprised about 62 TRBV and about 13 TRBJ. One entry per CDR3 protein, called by TCRdb with MiXCR from the multiplex PCR reads. The V and J calls come from TCRdb's annotation, not from the publication. The sample lists 400,000 to 500,000 distinct CDR3 sequences; roughly 23% were seen once. Time point: persistent/refractory GD, antithyroid drugs over 5 years with positive TRAb. The TCR library was prepared using RNA isolated from PBMCs. Concerning this clonotype: The antigen is not known.

The CDR3 is made up of 14 amino acids. With 5 bases clipped from V and 8 bases from J, the junction kept 12 bases outside the gene matches. From germline, CDR1 is MGHDK and CDR2 SYGVNS. J is TRBJ2-7 and V is TRBV25-1, with TRBD1 matching over 7 bases. This TCR derives from a female donor with Graves disease. Sequencing used peripheral blood mononuclear cells (PBMCs), obtained when the disease was refractory, from a patient treated with antithyroid drugs. The CDR3 is CASSYHSTGRQQYF. The DNA of the CDR3 is TGTGCCAGCAGTTACCACTCGACAGGGCGCCAGCAGTACTTC.